The next 25 T cell receptor beta chains were all read from a single sample in a study of blood T cell repertoires in COVID-19. Assay used: immunoSEQ multiplex PCR; TCRdb lists only in-frame clones, some missing. The sample records around 200,000 clones, roughly 87% being singletons. Sequenced: peripheral blood. The receptors here all came from a woman under 30 who had recovered from COVID-19.

This sequence joins TRBV2 and TRBJ2-1, with D maybe TRBD2 (5 bases). Between the trimmed V and J ends, which lost 4 bases and 3 bases, there was a span of 10 bases. The CDR3 runs to 14 residues. Per germline, CDR1 SNHLY and CDR2 FYNNEI. CDR3 nucleotides: TGTGCCAGCAGTGTTCGGGAAAGCTACAATGAGCAGTTCTTC. It encodes CASSVRESYNEQFF.

In nucleotides, the CDR3 is TGCGCCAGCAGCCAAGATCGAGCGGGAGGGCCGGCAGATACGCAGTATTTT. It encodes CASSQDRAGGPADTQYF. The chain recombines TRBV4-3 with TRBJ2-3; 10 bases agree with TRBD2. The V gene's germline CDR1 is LGHNA and CDR2 YSLEER. The CDR3 has 17 amino acids. The V gene end was trimmed by 0 bases and the J gene end by 4 bases; junction bases not matched to a gene: 7.

The J gene is TRBJ1-6, the V gene TRBV18, with 8 positions matching TRBD1. Germline CDR1 is KGHSH and CDR2 is LQKENI. The V and J ends lost 3 bases and 7 bases, in that order; junction bases with no gene match: 5. This CDR3 contains 15 residues. Here the CDR3 reads CASSPRGQANSPLHF. The DNA of the CDR3 is TGTGCCAGCTCACCCCGGGGACAGGCGAATTCACCCCTCCACTTT.

The V call is TRBV21-1, the J call TRBJ2-5; TRBD2, the table's D call, lacks a check against the DNA. TRBV21-1 represents a pseudogene. CDR3 size: 11 residues. CDR3 residues: CAPLAEETQYF. The CDR3 coding sequence is TGTGCCCCACTAGCGGAAGAGACCCAGTACTTC.

This chain connects TRBV5-4 to TRBJ2-3; 7 nucleotides align to TRBD1. Per the germline V gene, CDR1 is SGHNT and CDR2 is YYREEE (reference sequence). Trimming at V came to 4 bases and at J to 3 bases, leaving 11 bases not matched to a gene. The CDR3 runs to 16 residues. CDR3 sequence: CASSPKQGIGTDTQYF. In DNA, the CDR3 is TGTGCCAGCAGCCCTAAACAGGGGATTGGGACAGATACGCAGTATTTT.

The chain employs TRBV7-8 and TRBJ1-2; D is unresolved. In germline, CDR1 is SGHVS, CDR2 FQNEAQ. CDR3 length equals 15 residues. V dropped 3 bases and J dropped 3 bases, with 14 bases sitting between them. CDR3 sequence: CASSFGVAAHYGYTF. The CDR3 nucleotides are TGTGCCAGCAGCTTTGGAGTCGCGGCCCACTATGGCTACACCTTC.

This chain joins TRBV4-2 and TRBJ2-1; 7 nucleotides line up with TRBD1. Germline V lookup: CDR1 LGHNA, CDR2 YNFKEQ. The CDR3 spans 15 residues. After removal of 5 bases from V and 3 bases from J, the junction contained 7 bases not matched to a gene. The CDR3 reads CASSKPGGRYNEQFF. The CDR3 bases are TGTGCCAGCAGCAAGCCAGGGGGTCGCTACAATGAGCAGTTCTTC.

The chain employs TRBV6-5 and TRBJ2-2; D uncertain. The CDR3 runs to 13 residues. Between the trimmed V and J ends, which lost 6 bases and 1 base, there was a span of 6 bases. Germline V lookup: CDR1 MNHEY, CDR2 SVGAGI. The CDR3 DNA sequence: TGTGCCAGCAGGCACAAGAACACCGGGGAGCTGTTTTTT. It codes for CASRHKNTGELFF.

V is TRBV7-5 and J is TRBJ2-1; TRBD2, the table's D call, lacks a check against the DNA. TRBV7-5 is a pseudogene locus. The CDR3 sequence is 17 residues long. The CDR3 DNA reads as TGTGTCAGAAGCTTAGCGTTTGGGGGGGCTGGGGACAATGAGCAGTTCTTC. It codes for CVRSLAFGGAGDNEQFF.

The chain couples TRBV6-5 to TRBJ2-4, with TRBD2 as a possible D gene (6 bases). Germline V gene data show CDR1 as MNHEY and CDR2 as SVGAGI. V was clipped by 0 bases and J by 6 bases, with 6 bases between them. The CDR3 has 13 amino acids. This CDR3 is CASSYSGGNIQYF. The CDR3 nucleotides are TGTGCCAGCAGTTACTCCGGGGGAAACATTCAGTACTTC.

This clone was counted only a few times. The CDR3 loop reads CASISLASGISGNTIYF. The CDR3, as DNA: TGTGCCAGCATATCGTTAGCATCCGGCATCTCTGGAAACACCATATATTTT. This chain joins TRBV7-9 and TRBJ1-3; D uncertain. The CDR3 length is 17 residues. V lost 7 bases to trimming and J lost 0 bases, with 19 bases between them. From germline, CDR1 is SEHNR and CDR2 FQNEAQ (reference sequence).

The chain joins TRBV5-4 to TRBJ2-1, with D unresolved. Germline CDR1 reads SGHNT; CDR2 reads YYREEE (reference sequence). The CDR3 runs 15 residues. The germline V and J ends were trimmed by 4 bases and 2 bases, with 13 bases remaining between them. This chain's CDR3 is CASSPAANTYNEQFF. CDR3 DNA sequence: TGTGCCAGCAGCCCGGCAGCGAACACCTACAATGAGCAGTTCTTC.

This chain joins TRBV20-1 and TRBJ2-5; D not certain. Trimming took 5 bases from V and 3 from J, leaving 7 bases between them. Germline V gene data show CDR1 as DFQATT and CDR2 as SNEGSKA (reference sequence). The CDR3 is 11 residues long. The CDR3 protein is CSARHKETQYF. Written as DNA, the CDR3 is TGCAGTGCTCGACATAAAGAGACCCAGTACTTC.

The rearrangement joins TRBV20-1 to TRBJ1-2; D call uncertain. The CDR3 has 11 residues. The V end lost 0 bases, the J end lost 8 bases, and 7 bases lay between the germline ends. Germline V lookup: CDR1 DFQATT, CDR2 SNEGSKA (reference sequence). CDR3 in amino acids: CSARERAGYTF. The CDR3 DNA sequence: TGCAGTGCTAGAGAAAGAGCGGGCTACACCTTC.

The chain is built from TRBV4-1 and TRBJ1-6, with no clear D. CDR3 size: 17 residues. CDR1 and CDR2 from the germline V gene are MGHRA and YSYEKL. The germline V and J ends were trimmed by 3 bases and 0 bases, with 12 bases remaining between them. This CDR3 reads CASSHQAASSYNSPLHF. In DNA, the CDR3 is TGCGCCAGCAGCCATCAGGCCGCGAGCTCCTATAATTCACCCCTCCACTTT.

In DNA, the CDR3 is TGTGCCAGCAGCCAGGGACAGCAAGAGACCCAGTACTTC. This sequence encodes CASSQGQQETQYF. The V and J genes are TRBV4-2 and TRBJ2-5; 7 bases are shared with TRBD1. Losses at the gene ends were 3 bases for V and 2 bases for J; bases not matched to a gene: 0. CDR3 length: 13 amino acids. CDR1 and CDR2 (germline): LGHNA, YNFKEQ.

This chain uses TRBV7-2 with TRBJ2-7; 9 bases agree with TRBD2. V dropped 1 base and J dropped 5; count of bases not matched to a gene: 3. This CDR3 contains 14 residues. CDR1 is SGHTA and CDR2 is FQGNSA in the germline V gene. CDR3 sequence (DNA): TGTGCCAGCAGCTTAGGATCTAGCGGGAACGAGCAGTACTTC. This codes for CASSLGSSGNEQYF.

This clone came up once. V and J are TRBV7-2 and TRBJ2-7; D possibly corresponds to TRBD2 (5 bases). Trimming cost V 4 bases and J 6 bases, with 16 bases left between them. The CDR3 runs 14 residues. CDR1 is SGHTA and CDR2 is FQGNSA in the germline V gene. CDR3 in DNA: TGTGCCAGCAGCTGGTCCGGCGAGGGCTCCGAGCAGTACTTC. This codes for CASSWSGEGSEQYF.

The chain joins TRBV15 to TRBJ1-1; the D is unclear. CDR1 is LNHNV, CDR2 YYDKDF, per germline (reference sequence). V was trimmed by 6 bases and J by 4 bases, leaving 12 bases between them. This CDR3 region has 13 residues. CDR3 in DNA: TGTGCCACCAGGGGCCCGGGGAGCACTGAAGCTTTCTTT. Encoded protein: CATRGPGSTEAFF. Filled out from reference TRBV15 and TRBJ1-1, the complete variable domain reads DAMVIQNPRYQVTQFGKPVTLSCSQTLNHNVMYWYQQKSSQAPKLLFHYYDKDFNNEADTPDNFQSRRPNTSFCFLDIRSPGLGDTAMYLCATRGPGSTEAFFGQGTRLTVV.

This clone was detected a few times. V is TRBV5-1 and J is TRBJ2-2; TRBD2 aligns across 11 bases. The CDR3 consists of 14 residues. Germline lookup yields CDR1 SGHRS and CDR2 YFSETQ. V trimming: 6 bases; J trimming: 6 bases; junction bases outside the gene matches: 4. This CDR3 is CASTVLAGAGELFF. The CDR3 DNA sequence: TGCGCCAGCACCGTACTAGCGGGAGCCGGGGAGCTGTTTTTT.

The chain is built from TRBV2 and TRBJ1-1; a weak D match, TRBD1 (5 bases). The V end lost 6 bases, the J end lost 4 bases, and 12 bases lay between the germline ends. Germline assignment: CDR1 SNHLY and CDR2 FYNNEI. The CDR3 length is 13 residues. CDR3 DNA: TGTGCCAGCAGCGCATGGGGGGGCACTGAAGCTTTCTTT. Protein product: CASSAWGGTEAFF. Filled out from reference TRBV2 and TRBJ1-1, the complete variable domain reads EPEVTQTPSHQVTQMGQEVILRCVPISNHLYFYWYRQILGQKVEFLVSFYNNEISEKSEIFDDQFSVERPDGSNFTLKIRSTKLEDSAMYFCASSAWGGTEAFFGQGTRLTVV.

The chain joins TRBV7-2 to TRBJ2-4; maybe TRBD2 (6 bases). Between the trimmed V and J ends, which lost 5 bases and 3 bases, there was a span of 11 bases. The CDR3 extends over 14 amino acids. Germline V gene sequence: CDR1 SGHTA, CDR2 FQGNSA. CDR3 nucleotides: TGTGCCAGCAGCACGACTAGAGACAAAAACATTCAGTACTTC. It is translated as CASSTTRDKNIQYF.

The chain is built from TRBV11-3 and TRBJ1-1, with D uncertain. Germline-derived CDR1 and CDR2 are SGHNT and YENEEA. Trimming cost V 5 bases and J 5 bases, with 12 bases left between them. The CDR3 sequence is 13 residues long. The CDR3 region has the DNA TGTGCCAGCAGCCCGGCCCCGAGGACTGAAGCTTTCTTT. The encoded protein is CASSPAPRTEAFF.

This clone was picked up a small number of times. Additional DNA sequences in this sample encode the identical CDR3. The rearrangement joins TRBV2 to TRBJ2-5; 15 positions match TRBD2. Germline values: CDR1 SNHLY, CDR2 FYNNEI. V trimming: 3 bases; J trimming: 4 bases; junction bases outside the gene matches: 0. The CDR3 has 15 amino acids. The CDR3 region has the DNA TGTGCCAGCAGTGAGGGACTAGCGGGAGGAGAGACCCAGTACTTC. Translated: CASSEGLAGGETQYF.

The J gene is TRBJ1-5, the V gene TRBV11-2, with 8 nucleotides matching TRBD1. CDR3 length: 15 amino acids. Germline CDR1 SGHAT, CDR2 FQNNGV. The junction had 3 bases not matched to a gene; V was cut back by 1 base and J by 4 bases. This chain's CDR3 is CASSLGRQGNQPQHF. Written as DNA, the CDR3 is TGTGCCAGCAGCTTAGGTCGACAGGGGAATCAGCCCCAGCATTTT.